The rows below give T cell receptor beta chains drawn from one sample of a study of cytomegalovirus exposure and HLA in healthy donors. Libraries were prepared by immunoSEQ multiplex PCR; TCRdb keeps only in-frame clonotypes and omits some of them. The sample gives tens of thousands of clones, roughly 82% of which show up once; 1.5% to 2% is in the top ten. The sequencing input was PBMCs. Source of these receptors: a man aged 18 to 35 in good health and CMV-seronegative. Each CDR3 is given with its conserved first and last residue. The order of the fields is CDR3 protein, CDR3 DNA, J gene, V gene, D gene, clone size. The D gene is left open where the match is weak. Size values are once, few and many counts, or a class for expanded clones, and some rows have none.

CASSLAGGSGTEAFF TGTGCCAGCAGCTTAGCGGGGGGATCGGGCACTGAAGCTTTCTTT TRBJ1-1 TRBV7-2 NA NA
CASSLVMSGRDTQYF TGTGCCAGCAGCTTAGTTATGAGCGGGAGAGATACGCAGTATTTT TRBJ2-3 TRBV7-2 TRBD2 NA
CASSAGRGHNTGELFF TGTGCCAGCAGTGCGGGGCGGGGCCATAACACCGGGGAGCTGTTTTTT TRBJ2-2 TRBV2 NA once
CASRGSEQYF TGTGCCAGTAGAGGGAGCGAGCAGTACTTC TRBJ2-7 TRBV19 NA NA
CASSLGGVNTDTQYF TGCGCCAGCAGCTTGGGCGGGGTGAACACAGATACGCAGTATTTT TRBJ2-3 TRBV5-1 NA NA
CASSAGLAGGLAGELFF TGTGCCAGCAGCGCCGGACTAGCGGGGGGGCTGGCCGGGGAGCTGTTTTTT TRBJ2-2 TRBV5-4 TRBD2 few
CASSQDLGQGGSGEKLFF TGTGCCAGCAGCCAAGATTTGGGACAGGGCGGGAGTGGTGAAAAACTGTTTTTT TRBJ1-4 TRBV4-2 TRBD1 few
CASSVVREGGTQYF TGTGCCAGCAGCGTAGTCCGGGAGGGGGGGACCCAGTACTTC TRBJ2-5 TRBV9 TRBD2 few
CASRTGRLGNTIYF TGTGCCAGCCGTACAGGGCGGTTGGGAAACACCATATATTTT TRBJ1-3 TRBV6-5 NA few
CASSASLAGVYNEQFF TGTGCCAGCAGCGCAAGTTTAGCGGGGGTGTACAATGAGCAGTTCTTC TRBJ2-1 TRBV7-6 TRBD2 NA
CASSIMGLGGETQYF TGTGCCAGCAGCATCATGGGACTAGGGGGAGAGACCCAGTACTTC TRBJ2-5 TRBV9 TRBD2 NA
CASSFPGVSREQYF TGTGCCAGCAGCTTTCCGGGTGTGAGTCGCGAGCAGTACTTC TRBJ2-7 TRBV5-6 NA NA
CAWSLWRGFDEKLFF TGTGCCTGGAGTCTATGGCGGGGTTTCGATGAAAAACTGTTTTTT TRBJ1-4 TRBV30 NA NA
CASSLLTDRAVHEQFF TGTGCCAGCAGTTTATTAACGGACAGGGCTGTCCATGAGCAGTTCTTC TRBJ2-1 TRBV27 TRBD1 NA
CASSPTWRGQTLPLHF TGTGCCAGCAGTCCAACTTGGAGGGGTCAAACTCTTCCCCTCCACTTT TRBJ1-6 TRBV7-2 NA NA
CASSYTPGYEQYF TGTGCCAGCAGTTACACCCCGGGATACGAGCAGTACTTC TRBJ2-7 TRBV6-5 NA few
CASRRTDEKLFF TGCGCCAGCAGGAGGACAGATGAAAAACTGTTTTTT TRBJ1-4 TRBV5-1 NA NA
CSSSLRRTGESDTQYF TGTTCCAGCAGCTTAAGAAGGACAGGGGAATCAGATACGCAGTATTTT TRBJ2-3 TRBV7-9 TRBD1 NA
CAWTPFRRGGDYGYTF TGTGCCTGGACCCCCTTTCGGCGGGGGGGGGACTATGGCTACACCTTC TRBJ1-2 TRBV30 NA NA
CASSPWGGDEQYF TGTGCCAGCAGCCCGTGGGGGGGAGACGAGCAGTACTTC TRBJ2-7 TRBV27 TRBD2 once
CASTADRGEKLFF TGCGCCAGCACCGCGGACAGAGGCGAAAAACTGTTTTTT TRBJ1-4 TRBV4-1 NA NA
CASSLERRTGGGHGYTF TGTGCCAGCAGCTTAGAAAGGAGGACAGGGGGCGGCCATGGCTACACCTTC TRBJ1-2 TRBV7-8 TRBD1 NA
CASRLGTVRSYEQYF TGTGCCAGCAGGCTTGGGACAGTTAGGTCCTACGAGCAGTACTTC TRBJ2-7 TRBV6-5 TRBD1 NA
CASSQGGSIRSNQPQHF TGCGCCAGCAGCCAAGGGGGTTCGATTCGTAGCAATCAGCCCCAGCATTTT TRBJ1-5 TRBV10-2 NA few
CVSSLKPRDSMSHEQFF TGCGTCAGCAGCCTAAAGCCGCGGGACTCGATGAGCCATGAGCAGTTCTTC TRBJ2-1 TRBV10-1 NA NA
CASSESSGSSYEQYF TGTGCCAGCAGTGAATCTAGCGGGAGCTCCTACGAGCAGTACTTC TRBJ2-7 TRBV6-4 TRBD2 NA
CASTRTGGPGELFF TGTGCCAGCACAAGGACAGGGGGGCCCGGGGAGCTGTTTTTT TRBJ2-2 TRBV25-1 TRBD1 NA
CASSQDPTENEQFF TGCGCCAGCAGCCAAGATCCGACAGAGAATGAGCAGTTCTTC TRBJ2-1 TRBV4-3 NA NA
CASSLSSRWFF TGTGCCAGCAGCTTGTCTAGCCGTTGGTTCTTC TRBJ2-1 TRBV5-6 NA NA
CASSSGTGGLEQYF TGCGCCAGCAGCTCTGGGACAGGGGGCCTCGAGCAGTACTTC TRBJ2-7 TRBV5-1 TRBD1 NA
CASSTNPSSALTDTQYF TGTGCCAGCAGTACGAATCCATCTAGCGCTCTCACAGATACGCAGTATTTT TRBJ2-3 TRBV11-1 NA NA
CASSVGGVYNEQFF TGTGCCAGCAGCGTAGGCGGGGTGTACAATGAGCAGTTCTTC TRBJ2-1 TRBV9 NA few
CASSFPRDNEQFF TGTGCCAGCAGCTTCCCCAGGGACAATGAGCAGTTCTTC TRBJ2-1 TRBV7-9 NA NA
CAWNLDRARSGTNEKLFF TGTGCCTGGAACTTGGACAGGGCCAGAAGTGGAACTAATGAAAAACTGTTTTTT TRBJ1-4 TRBV30 TRBD1 NA
CASSQISGQGAFF TGTGCCAGCAGCCAAATCTCCGGACAGGGGGCTTTCTTT TRBJ1-1 TRBV4-2 TRBD1 few
CASSGLADYEQYF TGCGCCAGCAGCGGACTAGCGGACTACGAGCAGTACTTC TRBJ2-7 TRBV4-1 TRBD2 NA
CASSQDRENNYGYTF TGCGCCAGCAGCCAAGATCGGGAGAATAACTATGGCTACACCTTC TRBJ1-2 TRBV4-3 NA NA
CASSLSFVQGNTEAFF TGTGCCAGCAGCTTAAGTTTCGTACAGGGAAACACTGAAGCTTTCTTT TRBJ1-1 TRBV7-2 NA NA
CASSSALAGVNEQFF TGCGCCAGCAGTTCGGCGCTAGCGGGGGTCAATGAGCAGTTCTTC TRBJ2-1 TRBV5-1 TRBD2 NA
CASSSPGPNQPQHF TGTGCCAGCAGCTCTCCGGGTCCTAATCAGCCCCAGCATTTT TRBJ1-5 TRBV7-9 NA few
CASYPKRGAGELFF TGTGCCAGCTACCCCAAACGGGGGGCCGGGGAGCTGTTTTTT TRBJ2-2 TRBV6-5 TRBD2 NA
CASSVLAGGYNEQFF TGTGCCAGCAGTGTACTAGCGGGAGGGTACAATGAGCAGTTCTTC TRBJ2-1 TRBV6-1 TRBD2 NA
CASSPLVGQRNEKLFF TGCGCCAGCAGCCCCCTTGTAGGACAGCGTAATGAAAAACTGTTTTTT TRBJ1-4 TRBV5-1 NA NA
CARGGTSGRITGELFF TGTGCCAGGGGAGGGACTAGCGGGAGGATCACCGGGGAGCTGTTTTTT TRBJ2-2 TRBV19 TRBD2 NA
CASSFLSGLLNTEAFF TGTGCCAGCAGTTTTCTCTCAGGCCTGTTGAACACTGAAGCTTTCTTT TRBJ1-1 TRBV28 NA NA
CAWSTKGQYSGNTIYF TGTGCCTGGAGCACGAAGGGACAATATTCTGGAAACACCATATATTTT TRBJ1-3 TRBV30 NA NA
CASLTDRGNQPQHF TGTGCCAGCCTGACCGACAGGGGGAATCAGCCCCAGCATTTT TRBJ1-5 TRBV28 TRBD1 once
CASSLSGRFDEQFF TGTGCCAGCAGCTTAAGCGGGAGGTTCGATGAGCAGTTCTTC TRBJ2-1 TRBV5-4 TRBD2 NA
CASSRRQRNTEAFF TGTGCCAGCAGTCGTCGACAGCGGAACACTGAAGCTTTCTTT TRBJ1-1 TRBV28 NA NA
CASSVVSNTGELFF TGTGCCAGCAGCGTAGTATCGAACACCGGGGAGCTGTTTTTT TRBJ2-2 TRBV9 NA NA
CASSVSGAPYNEQFF TGTGCCAGCAGCGTATCAGGGGCCCCCTACAATGAGCAGTTCTTC TRBJ2-1 TRBV9 NA few
CASSGTGQGAGELFF TGTGCCAGCAGCGGTACGGGACAGGGAGCCGGGGAGCTGTTTTTT TRBJ2-2 TRBV5-4 TRBD1 NA
CASSLWGLAGAETQYF TGTGCCAGCAGCCTTTGGGGGCTAGCGGGGGCTGAGACCCAGTACTTC TRBJ2-5 TRBV5-6 TRBD2 NA